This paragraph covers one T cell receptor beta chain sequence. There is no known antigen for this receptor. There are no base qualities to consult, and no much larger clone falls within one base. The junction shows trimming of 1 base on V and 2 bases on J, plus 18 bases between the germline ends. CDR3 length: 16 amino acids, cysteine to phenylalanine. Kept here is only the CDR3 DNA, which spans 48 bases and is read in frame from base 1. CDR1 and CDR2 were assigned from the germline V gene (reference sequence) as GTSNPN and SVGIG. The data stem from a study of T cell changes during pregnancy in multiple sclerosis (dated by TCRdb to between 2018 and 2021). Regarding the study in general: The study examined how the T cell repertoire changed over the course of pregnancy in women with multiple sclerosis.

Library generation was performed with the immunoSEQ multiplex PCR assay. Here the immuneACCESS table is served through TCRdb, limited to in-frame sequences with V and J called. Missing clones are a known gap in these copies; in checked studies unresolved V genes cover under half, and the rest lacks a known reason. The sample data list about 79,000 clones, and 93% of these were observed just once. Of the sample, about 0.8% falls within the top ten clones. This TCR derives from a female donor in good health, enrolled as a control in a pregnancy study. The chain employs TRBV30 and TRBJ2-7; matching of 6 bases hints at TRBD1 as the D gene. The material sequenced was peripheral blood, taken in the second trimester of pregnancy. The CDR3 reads CAWSDRNGRGPYEQYF. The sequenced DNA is TGTGCCTGGAGTGATAGAAACGGCAGGGGCCCCTACGAGCAGTACTTC.